This T cell receptor beta chain was sequenced for a study of OX40 agonist ivuxolimab in advanced cancers. At the level of the study: Ivuxolimab, an agonistic anti-OX40 (CD134) antibody, was given to patients.

This CDR3 region has 14 residues. The germline CDR1 and CDR2 sequences are SGDLS and YYNGEE. Trimming cost V 0 bases and J 5 bases, with 11 bases left between them. The repertoire was sequenced with immunoSEQ multiplex PCR; TCRdb's copy has only in-frame clones and lacks some. Among just over 95,000 clones listed, around 91% were seen once. Notes on this clone: Its antigen is unidentified.

General observations from the study: Blood T cells, both CD4+ and CD8+, expanded clonally by week 6 at 0.1 to 3.0 mg/kg. On average, a greater number of expanded clones characterised CD8+ T cells relative to CD4+. Certain nonresponding patients likewise had low normalized T-cell clonal expansion.

The sequencing here drew on CD4+ or CD8+ T cells sorted from blood, taken in a trial of the OX40 agonist ivuxolimab. The chain combines TRBV9 with TRBJ1-1; possibly TRBD1 for D (5 bases). The origin of this receptor is an adult with an advanced solid tumor such as melanoma, head and neck, liver or kidney cancer. The CDR3 spells CASSVGEGRTEAFF. The CDR3 DNA is TGTGCCAGCAGCGTAGGAGAGGGGAGGACTGAAGCTTTCTTT.